This is a list of T cell receptor beta chains from one sample in a study of response to subunit inactivated influenza vaccine. TCRdb analysed the RT-PCR reads with MiXCR anew, one entry per CDR3 protein. The sample records around 750,000 distinct CDR3 sequences, 21% being singletons. Sequenced here: PBMCs from blood, sampled around 5 days after vaccination. Every receptor here comes from a man aged 45 to 65 who received an inactivated influenza vaccine. CDR3s include the opening cysteine and the closing phenylalanine or tryptophan.

v_gene	j_gene	CDR3aa
TRBV3-1	TRBJ2-2	CASSPLDTGELFF
TRBV6-5	TRBJ2-7	CASSYNVGGYREQYF
TRBV6-1	TRBJ2-7	CASSELRDRGSYEQYF
TRBV5-1	TRBJ1-4	CASSLAAGREKLFF
TRBV29-1	TRBJ2-7	CSVEELAGLEYEQYF
TRBV7-2	TRBJ2-1	CASSLVGGQLYNEQFF
TRBV10-3	TRBJ2-5	CAISESKGARLGQETQYF
TRBV20-1	TRBJ2-1	CSASGGHGPVGQFF
TRBV6-1	TRBJ1-5	CASSAETQNQPQHF
TRBV4-3	TRBJ1-4	CASSRPGQGNEKLFF
TRBV20-1	TRBJ2-7	CSARDRRLVAGGYEQYF